These 8 T cell receptor beta chains originate from one sample sequenced in a study of T cell repertoires in cytomegalovirus infection. TCRdb re-analysed the reads in MiXCR, keeping a single row per CDR3 protein. Of about half a million distinct CDR3 sequences listed, 33% were seen once; the top ten hold 17%. Their cognate antigens are unknown. The source material was cultured PBMCs, sampled from culture after CMV antigen stimulation. Receptors originate from a human donor in good health (CMV status not recorded). Some clones in this sample may be carry-over from other donors' samples.

The chain couples TRBV20-1 to TRBJ1-2, with D hard to call. There are 12 residues in the CDR3. The V gene's germline CDR1 is DFQATT and CDR2 SNEGSKA (reference sequence). Trimming cost V 3 bases and J 8 bases, with 13 bases left between them. In nucleotides, the CDR3 is TGCAGTGCTAGGAGTGGGCTCAGCGGCTACACCTTC. Translated, it gives CSARSGLSGYTF.

The V gene is TRBV10-3, the J gene TRBJ2-1, with 10 nucleotides matching TRBD2. From germline, CDR1 is ENHRY and CDR2 SYGVKD. Trimming removed 4 bases from V and 2 bases from J; junction bases left unmatched: 5. This CDR3 comprises 16 residues. CDR3 sequence: CAISGGAGGPYNEQFF. The CDR3 nucleotides read TGTGCCATCAGTGGGGGAGCGGGAGGGCCCTACAATGAGCAGTTCTTC.

V usage is TRBV7-8 and J usage is TRBJ2-1, with D tentatively TRBD1 (5 bases). The CDR3 spans 16 residues. Trimming removed 5 bases from V and 2 bases from J, with 16 bases in between. CDR1 and CDR2 (germline): SGHVS, FQNEAQ. The DNA for the CDR3 is TGTGCCAGCAGCACCGCGACAGTCTTTGCCTACAATGAGCAGTTCTTC. It encodes CASSTATVFAYNEQFF. Drawing the rest from reference TRBV7-8 and TRBJ2-1, the complete variable domain is GAGVSQSPRYKVAKRGQDVALRCDPISGHVSLFWYQQALGQGPEFLTYFQNEAQLDKSGLPSDRFFAERPEGSVSTLKIQRTQQEDSAVYLCASSTATVFAYNEQFFGPGTRLTVL.

This clonotype turned up a few times. The V call is TRBV5-4, the J call TRBJ2-3; 9 bases fit TRBD2. Losses at the gene ends were 4 bases for V and 2 bases for J; bases not matched to a gene: 8. Germline V gene lookup returns CDR1 SGHNT and CDR2 YYREEE (reference sequence). CDR3 size: 16 residues. Written as DNA, the CDR3 is TGTGCCAGCAGCCCGAAAGCTAGCGGGGCCACAGATACGCAGTATTTT. Its translation: CASSPKASGATDTQYF. The variable domain in full, completed from reference TRBV5-4 and TRBJ2-3, reads ETGVTQSPTHLIKTRGQQVTLRCSSQSGHNTVSWYQQALGQGPQFIFQYYREEENGRGNFPPRFSGLQFPNYSSELNVNALELDDSALYLCASSPKASGATDTQYFGPGTRLTVL.

The rearrangement joins TRBV6-2 or TRBV6-3 to TRBJ1-5, with 10 bases lining up with TRBD1. The germline gives CDR1 MNHEY, CDR2 SVGEGT. The CDR3 contains 13 residues. Germline trimming cut 6 bases from V and 7 bases from J; bases unmatched to any gene: 3. The CDR3, as DNA: TGTGCCAGCAGGGGACAGGGGTACCAGCCCCAGCATTTT. Protein sequence: CASRGQGYQPQHF.

This clonotype was counted only a few times. CDR3 sequence: CSARGWNGDTQYF. For the CDR3, the DNA is TGCAGTGCTAGAGGTTGGAACGGGGATACGCAGTATTTT. The chain uses TRBV20-1 and TRBJ2-3; D unresolved. V was cut by 1 base and J by 6 bases, with 11 bases left in between. CDR3 length: 13 residues. CDR1 is DFQATT and CDR2 is SNEGSKA in the germline V gene (reference sequence).

As to this clonotype: A read error may explain this, as a much larger clone is one base away. This chain links TRBV7-2 with TRBJ1-3; maybe TRBD1 (5 bases). V was cut by 5 bases and J by 1 base, with 9 bases left in between. The CDR3 has 14 amino acids. Germline V gives CDR1 SGHTA, CDR2 FQGNSA. CDR3 DNA: TGTGCCAGCAGCCAAGGGGAATCTGGAAACACCATATATTTT. Encoded protein: CASSQGESGNTIYF.

This clonotype was detected a few times. V and J are TRBV30 and TRBJ2-5, with TRBD2 matching 12 bases. In germline, CDR1 is GTSNPN, CDR2 SVGIG (reference sequence). The CDR3 is 14 amino acids. Trimming removed 2 bases from V and 4 bases from J; junction bases left unmatched: 2. The DNA for the CDR3 is TGTGCCTGGAGTCCACTAGCGGGAGGAGAGACCCAGTACTTC. This codes for CAWSPLAGGETQYF.